This TCR beta chain was documented in a study of control samples from healthy donors and cancer patients. CDR3 size: 11 residues. The V end lost 6 bases, the J end lost 2 bases, and 7 bases lay between the germline ends. Germline V gene lookup returns CDR1 DFQATT and CDR2 SNEGSKA (reference sequence). The method was immunoSEQ multiplex PCR; TCRdb's version includes in-frame clones alone and lacks a portion of them. Among 150,000 to 200,000 clones listed, 91% were seen once. This clone was counted once. The same CDR3 can be traced to other DNA sequences in this sample. The chain is built from TRBV20-1 and TRBJ1-2; the D is unclear. Material for sequencing was blood. This receptor was obtained from a woman between 25 and 40 years old in good health. The CDR3 nucleotides read TGCAGTGCGGAGCGGAACTATGGCTACACCTTC. The encoded protein is CSAERNYGYTF.